This T cell receptor (beta chain) originates from a study of blood T cell repertoires in COVID-19. Overall study: Samples of COVID-19 (acute and convalescent) were obtained from the United States, Italy and Spain.

Study members were between roughly 18 and 89 years old and lived in 25 or so US regions. The study assigned cohorts using participant-reported clinical history. This CDR3 has 13 residues. V was pared by 7 bases and J by 3 bases, with 3 bases of the junction left unmatched. The germline gives CDR1 SGHRS, CDR2 YFSETQ. Under the authors' procedure: Estimation of nucleated cell counts was performed using reference gene primer amplification. Sequencing used immunoSEQ multiplex PCR; TCRdb keeps in-frame clones, though not all of them. The DNA was the basis for D and trimming; V, J and clone size are from that table. Counted here are approximately 300,000 clones, 90% occurring once; the ten biggest clones make up around 4.4%.

This chain uses TRBV5-1 with TRBJ1-4; 7 bases align to TRBD1. Material: PBMCs or T cells enriched from blood (not recorded which). This TCR was recovered from a woman between 18 and 29 years old with acute COVID-19. CDR3 sequence: CASRQGPNEKLFF. CDR3 nucleotide sequence: TGCGCCAGCCGACAGGGACCTAATGAAAAACTGTTTTTT.